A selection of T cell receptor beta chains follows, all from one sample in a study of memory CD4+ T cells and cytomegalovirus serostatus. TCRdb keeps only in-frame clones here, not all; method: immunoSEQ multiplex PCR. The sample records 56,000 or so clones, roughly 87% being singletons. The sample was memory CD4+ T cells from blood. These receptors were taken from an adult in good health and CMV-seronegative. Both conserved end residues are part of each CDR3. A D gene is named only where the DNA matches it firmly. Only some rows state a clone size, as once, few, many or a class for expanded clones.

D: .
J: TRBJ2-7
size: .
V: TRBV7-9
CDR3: CATQDGSTKQYF
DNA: TGTGCCACACAAGACGGTTCTACGAAGCAGTACTTC

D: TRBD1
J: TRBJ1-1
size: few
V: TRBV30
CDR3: CAWSELGQKNTEAFF
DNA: TGTGCCTGGAGTGAGCTGGGACAGAAGAACACTGAAGCTTTCTTT

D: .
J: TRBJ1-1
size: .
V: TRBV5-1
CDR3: CASMIGRPRNTEAFF
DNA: TGCGCCAGCATGATAGGCCGTCCGAGGAACACTGAAGCTTTCTTT

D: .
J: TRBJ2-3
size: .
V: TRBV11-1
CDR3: CASSISRADTQYF
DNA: TGTGCCAGCAGCATCTCCCGGGCAGATACGCAGTATTTT

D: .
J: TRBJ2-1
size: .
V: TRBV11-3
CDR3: CASSLGSKTYNEQFF
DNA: TGTGCCAGCAGCTTAGGCTCGAAGACTTACAATGAGCAGTTCTTC

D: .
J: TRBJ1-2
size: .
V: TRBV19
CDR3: CASSIAGTRVGYTF
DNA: TGTGCCAGTAGTATAGCCGGGACACGGGTCGGCTACACCTTC

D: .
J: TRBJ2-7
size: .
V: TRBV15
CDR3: CATSPGFRDYEQYF
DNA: TGTGCCACCAGCCCTGGGTTCCGGGACTACGAGCAGTACTTC

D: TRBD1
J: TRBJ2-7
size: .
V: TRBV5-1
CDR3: CASSWGQALGEQYF
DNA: TGCGCCAGCAGCTGGGGACAGGCCCTAGGGGAGCAGTACTTC

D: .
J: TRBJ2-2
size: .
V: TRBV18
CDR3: CASSHLDGTGELFF
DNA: TGTGCCAGCTCACACTTAGACGGCACCGGGGAGCTGTTTTTT

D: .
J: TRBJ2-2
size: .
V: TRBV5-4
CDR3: CASSFTTMNTGELFF
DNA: TGTGCCAGCAGCTTTACTACTATGAACACCGGGGAGCTGTTTTTT

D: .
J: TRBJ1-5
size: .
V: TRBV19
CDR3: CASSIMGTGQPQHF
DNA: TGTGCCAGTAGTATAATGGGTACCGGTCAGCCCCAGCATTTT

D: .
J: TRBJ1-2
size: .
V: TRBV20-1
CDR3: CSARNRHGYTF
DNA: TGCAGTGCAAGAAACAGGCATGGCTACACCTTC

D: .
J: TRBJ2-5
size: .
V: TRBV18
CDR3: CASSPAYGGETQYF
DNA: TGTGCCAGCTCACCAGCCTATGGGGGGGAGACCCAGTACTTC

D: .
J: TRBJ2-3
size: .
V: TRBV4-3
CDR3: CASSQDRGATDTQYF
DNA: TGCGCCAGCAGCCAAGATAGAGGGGCCACAGATACGCAGTATTTT

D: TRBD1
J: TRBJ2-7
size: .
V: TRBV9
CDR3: CASSTGVSEQYF
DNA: TGTGCCAGCAGCACAGGGGTGTCTGAGCAGTACTTC

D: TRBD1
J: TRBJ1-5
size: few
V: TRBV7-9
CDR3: CASGTEDQPQHF
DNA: TGTGCCAGCGGGACAGAGGATCAGCCCCAGCATTTT

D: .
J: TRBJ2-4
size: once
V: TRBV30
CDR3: CAWSAMGGFSKNIQYF
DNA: TGTGCCTGGAGCGCGATGGGTGGGTTTTCCAAAAACATTCAGTACTTC

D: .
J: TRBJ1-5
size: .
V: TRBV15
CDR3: CATSREGPSVNQPQHF
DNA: TGTGCCACCAGCAGAGAGGGGCCGAGTGTCAATCAGCCCCAGCATTTT

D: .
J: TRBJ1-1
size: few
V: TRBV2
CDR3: CASSEVVGEAFF
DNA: TGTGCCAGCAGTGAAGTCGTCGGTGAAGCTTTCTTT

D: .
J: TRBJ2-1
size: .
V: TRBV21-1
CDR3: CASRLILLALLTSGGRSSYNEQFF
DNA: TGTGCCAGCAGACTCATCCTCCTGGCCCTCCTTACTAGCGGGGGCCGGAGCTCCTACAATGAGCAGTTCTTC

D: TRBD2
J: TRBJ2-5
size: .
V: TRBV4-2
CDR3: CASSPVTSGVETQYF
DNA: TGTGCCAGCAGCCCGGTCACTAGCGGGGTTGAGACCCAGTACTTC

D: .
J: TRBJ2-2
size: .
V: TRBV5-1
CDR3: CASSLTGVGSGELFF
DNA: TGCGCCAGCAGCTTGACAGGCGTGGGTTCCGGGGAGCTGTTTTTT

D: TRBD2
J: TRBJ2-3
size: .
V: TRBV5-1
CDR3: CASSLVAGVDTQYF
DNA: TGCGCCAGCAGCTTGGTGGCGGGGGTGGATACGCAGTATTTT

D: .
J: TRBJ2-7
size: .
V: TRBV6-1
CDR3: CASSERVQTQGGYEQYF
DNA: TGTGCCAGCAGTGAAAGAGTCCAGACCCAAGGAGGATACGAGCAGTACTTC

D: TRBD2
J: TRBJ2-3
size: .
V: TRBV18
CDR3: CASSPPMTSPADTQYF
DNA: TGTGCCAGCTCACCACCCATGACTAGCCCCGCAGATACGCAGTATTTT

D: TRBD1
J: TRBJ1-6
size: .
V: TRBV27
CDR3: CASTLRGDRVSGNSPLHF
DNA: TGTGCCAGCACTCTACGGGGGGACAGGGTGTCTGGGAATTCACCCCTCCACTTT

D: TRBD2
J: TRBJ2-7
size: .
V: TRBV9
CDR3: CASSGGLAGGRYEQYF
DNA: TGTGCCAGCAGCGGTGGACTAGCGGGGGGTCGGTACGAGCAGTACTTC

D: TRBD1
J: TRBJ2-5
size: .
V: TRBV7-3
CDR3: CASSSVQGASETQYF
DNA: TGTGCCAGCAGCTCAGTACAGGGGGCAAGCGAGACCCAGTACTTC

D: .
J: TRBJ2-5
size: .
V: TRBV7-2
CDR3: CASSPNIGFTETQYF
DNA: TGTGCCAGCAGCCCCAATATTGGGTTTACAGAGACCCAGTACTTC